A selection of T cell receptor beta chains follows, all from one sample in a study of blood T cell repertoires in COVID-19. This table comes from immunoSEQ multiplex PCR, and its TCRdb copy is limited to in-frame clones, with some not included. This table has approximately 54,000 clones, more than 85% appearing once. The specimen was peripheral blood. The receptors originated from a man between 45 and 60 years old with acute or convalescent COVID-19. The CDR3 runs from the conserved cysteine through the conserved F or W. The D gene is left open where the match is weak. The size entry is marked missing in some rows and otherwise reads once, few, many or a size class.

D gene	clone size	V gene	J gene	CDR3 DNA	CDR3 protein
NA	NA	TRBV11-2	TRBJ2-7	TGTGCCAGCAGCTTCGGTTACTCCTACGAGCAGTACTTC	CASSFGYSYEQYF
TRBD1	NA	TRBV4-1	TRBJ1-2	TGCGCCAGCAGCCAAGATAGGGACAGGACCCAGCTTCGCGGCTACACCTTC	CASSQDRDRTQLRGYTF
NA	NA	TRBV6-2/TRBV6-3	TRBJ2-7	TGTGCCAGCAGTTACGGTCTAACAGCCGTCCCCTACGAGCAGTACTTC	CASSYGLTAVPYEQYF
NA	NA	TRBV3-1/TRBV3-2	TRBJ2-1	TGTGCCAGCAGCCCCCGGGACTCATCCTACAATGAGCAGTTCTTC	CASSPRDSSYNEQFF
NA	NA	TRBV6-2/TRBV6-3	TRBJ1-5	TGTGCCAGCAGTTACGGCCAGGGGAACAATCAGCCCCAGCATTTT	CASSYGQGNNQPQHF
TRBD2	few	TRBV6-2/TRBV6-3	TRBJ2-7	TGTGCCAGCAGTGCCAGACTAGCCGGCGAGCAGTACTTC	CASSARLAGEQYF
TRBD2	NA	TRBV19	TRBJ2-1	TGTGCCAGTAGTATAGGGTCTAGCGGAGGATACAATGAGCAGTTCTTC	CASSIGSSGGYNEQFF
NA	NA	TRBV5-5	TRBJ1-5	TGTGCCAGCAGCCCCACAGCGGATTATAGCAATCAGCCCCAGCATTTT	CASSPTADYSNQPQHF
TRBD2	NA	TRBV7-6	TRBJ2-4	TGTGCCAGCAGCTTAGGGGGACTAGCGGGAGTTACCAAAAACATTCAGTACTTC	CASSLGGLAGVTKNIQYF
TRBD2	NA	TRBV5-1	TRBJ2-7	TGCGCCAGCAGCTTGACTAGCGCCTACGAGCAGTACTTC	CASSLTSAYEQYF
NA	NA	TRBV11-2	TRBJ2-1	TGTGCCAGCAGCCTAGCAGTTCTTGGTGAGCAGTTCTTC	CASSLAVLGEQFF
TRBD2	NA	TRBV18	TRBJ2-7	TGTGCCAGCTCTGGCGGGAGGGCTCCGGACGAGCAGTACTTC	CASSGGRAPDEQYF
TRBD2	NA	TRBV7-9	TRBJ2-2	TGTGCCAGCAGCTTATTTTCTAGCGGGAGCCGGGAGCTGTTTTTT	CASSLFSSGSRELFF
NA	NA	TRBV28	TRBJ1-4	TGTGCCAGCAGTTTTGGACAGTTTAATGAAAAACTGTTTTTT	CASSFGQFNEKLFF
TRBD1	NA	TRBV30	TRBJ1-2	TGTGCCTGGAGTCCTCCGGGGACAGCTACTAACTATGGCTACACCTTC	CAWSPPGTATNYGYTF
TRBD2	NA	TRBV7-9	TRBJ2-3	TGTGCCAGCAGCTTGGCTAGCGGGAGTCGGATAGATACGCAGTATTTT	CASSLASGSRIDTQYF
TRBD2	NA	TRBV19	TRBJ2-2	TGTGCCAGTACCAAATTAGCGGGAGTGGTCACCGGGGAGCTGTTTTTT	CASTKLAGVVTGELFF
TRBD1	NA	TRBV29-1	TRBJ1-1	TGCAGCGGTTGGACAGGGGACATGAACACTGAAGCTTTCTTT	CSGWTGDMNTEAFF